This is a list of T cell receptor beta chains from one sample in a study of vaccination and CD4 T cells after COVID-19. TCRdb independently ran MiXCR on the PCR reads; one entry per CDR3 protein. The sample includes about 14,000 distinct CDR3 sequences, 50% to 75% of them seen just once. Their target antigens are unknown. The sequenced material came from CD4+ T cells from blood, cultured in vitro. The receptors were gathered from a human donor who had recovered from COVID-19. Both conserved end residues are part of each CDR3. D genes are given only for firm matches. Size values are once, few and many counts, or a class for expanded clones, and some rows have none.

clone_size j_call v_call d_call cdr3_aa cdr3_nt
once TRBJ1-1 TRBV7-2 . CASREVGTEAFF TGTGCCAGCAGGGAGGTAGGGACTGAAGCTTTCTTT
. TRBJ1-1 TRBV12-3/TRBV12-4 . CASSLGGRNTEAFF TGTGCCAGCAGTTTAGGGGGGAGGAACACTGAAGCTTTCTTT
. TRBJ2-7 TRBV6-1 TRBD2 CASSDQRGIAYEQYF TGTGCCAGCAGTGACCAGCGGGGGATTGCCTACGAGCAGTACTTC
. TRBJ2-7 TRBV6-2/TRBV6-3 . CASSYLLWGEQYF TGTGCCAGCAGTTACCTCCTCTGGGGGGAGCAGTACTTC
. TRBJ2-7 TRBV7-9 . CASSLAPMRKDSYEQYF TGTGCCAGCAGCTTAGCCCCGATGCGGAAGGACTCCTACGAGCAGTACTTC
few TRBJ2-3 TRBV27 TRBD2 CASRASGGTDTQYF TGTGCCAGCAGGGCTAGCGGAGGCACAGATACGCAGTATTTT
. TRBJ2-3 TRBV12-3/TRBV12-4 TRBD2 CASSSVAGGTDTQYF TGTGCCAGCAGTTCGGTAGCGGGAGGTACAGATACGCAGTATTTT
. TRBJ2-2 TRBV2 TRBD1 CASGGTGRRNTGELFF TGTGCCAGCGGGGGGACAGGGCGGAGGAACACCGGGGAGCTGTTTTTT
few TRBJ1-6 TRBV27 TRBD1 CASSFLFGTGYSPLHF TGTGCCAGCAGTTTCCTTTTTGGGACAGGATATTCACCCCTCCACTTT
once TRBJ2-1 TRBV11-3 . CASSLGLPRGNEQFF TGTGCCAGCAGCTTAGGTCTACCCAGAGGGAATGAGCAGTTCTTC
. TRBJ2-2 TRBV11-3 TRBD1 CASSTRPFGQGIWNTGELFF TGTGCCAGCAGCACCCGACCTTTCGGACAGGGCATATGGAACACCGGGGAGCTGTTTTTT
. TRBJ1-2 TRBV6-1 TRBD1 CASSETGGAIGYTF TGTGCCAGCAGTGAAACAGGGGGGGCAATTGGCTACACCTTC
. TRBJ2-7 TRBV7-2 . CASSLGETGRVYEQYF TGTGCCAGCAGCTTAGGGGAGACGGGCAGGGTTTACGAGCAGTACTTC
. TRBJ2-7 TRBV5-5 . CASSLNRGGAYEQYF TGTGCCAGCAGCTTAAACAGGGGGGGGGCCTACGAGCAGTACTTC
. TRBJ1-1 TRBV12-3/TRBV12-4 TRBD1 CAIGQGGMNTEAFF TGTGCCATAGGACAGGGAGGCATGAACACTGAAGCTTTCTTT
. TRBJ2-1 TRBV6-1 . CASSDLGGSYNEQFF TGTGCCAGCAGTGACCTCGGGGGTTCCTACAATGAGCAGTTCTTC
. TRBJ1-2 TRBV19 . CASSIESRNHGYTF TGTGCCAGTAGTATAGAGTCCAGGAACCATGGCTACACCTTC
once TRBJ1-2 TRBV6-1 . CASNKDTYGGYTF TGTGCCAGCAATAAGGACACGTACGGTGGCTACACCTTC
. TRBJ2-5 TRBV5-5 TRBD2 CASSLRRPGLAGTQYF TGTGCCAGCAGCTTGCGGAGACCGGGACTAGCGGGGACCCAGTACTTC
. TRBJ1-5 TRBV5-8 . CASSLGGDSNQPQHF TGTGCCAGCAGCTTGGGGGGGGATAGCAATCAGCCCCAGCATTTT
. TRBJ2-2 TRBV7-8 TRBD1 CASSRGTGENGELFF TGTGCCAGCAGCCGCGGGACAGGGGAAAACGGGGAGCTGTTTTTT
. TRBJ1-2 TRBV19 TRBD1 CASSIGGTGGTKHGYTF TGTGCCAGTAGTATTGGCGGGACAGGTGGTACGAAGCATGGCTACACCTTC
. TRBJ2-5 TRBV20-1 . CSARVATGETQYF TGCAGTGCTAGGGTAGCGACCGGAGAGACCCAGTACTTC
. TRBJ1-5 TRBV2 TRBD1 CASGRDREQPQHF TGTGCCAGCGGAAGGGACAGGGAACAGCCCCAGCATTTT
. TRBJ1-2 TRBV7-9 TRBD1 CASSSTGEGGYTF TGTGCCAGCAGCTCTACAGGGGAGGGGGGCTACACCTTC
once TRBJ1-6 TRBV11-1 . CASSQGRQNSPLHF TGTGCCAGCAGCCAGGGACGGCAGAATTCACCCCTCCACTTT
. TRBJ1-4 TRBV2 TRBD1 CASSEGTGREKLFF TGTGCCAGCAGTGAGGGGACAGGGAGAGAAAAACTGTTTTTT
. TRBJ2-5 TRBV27 . CASRSGAQETQYF TGTGCCAGCAGGTCCGGGGCGCAAGAGACCCAGTACTTC
few TRBJ2-7 TRBV30 TRBD1 CAWSVRDRGLAYEQYF TGTGCCTGGAGTGTACGAGACAGGGGCTTAGCCTACGAGCAGTACTTC
few TRBJ1-6 TRBV21-1 . CASGGTGKASYNSPLHF TGTGCCAGCGGGGGGACAGGGAAGGCCTCCTATAATTCACCCCTCCACTTT
. TRBJ2-3 TRBV19 . CASRLARGGADTQYF TGTGCCAGTAGGTTAGCGCGGGGAGGCGCAGATACGCAGTATTTT
. TRBJ1-2 TRBV20-1 . CSASAGEFNYGYTF TGCAGTGCTAGTGCAGGGGAATTTAACTATGGCTACACCTTC
. TRBJ2-2 TRBV7-9 . CASRTVVPNTGELFF TGTGCCAGCAGGACAGTAGTCCCGAACACCGGGGAGCTGTTTTTT